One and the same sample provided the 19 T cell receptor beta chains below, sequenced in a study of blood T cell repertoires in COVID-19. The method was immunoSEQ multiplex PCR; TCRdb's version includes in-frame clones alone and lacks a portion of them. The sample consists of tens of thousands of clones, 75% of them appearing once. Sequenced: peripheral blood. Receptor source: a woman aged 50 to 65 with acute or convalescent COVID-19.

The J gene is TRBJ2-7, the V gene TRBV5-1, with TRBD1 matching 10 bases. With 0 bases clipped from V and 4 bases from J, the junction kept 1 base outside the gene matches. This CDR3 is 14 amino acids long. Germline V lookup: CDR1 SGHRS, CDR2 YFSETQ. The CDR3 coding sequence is TGCGCCAGCAGCTTGGCGGACAGGGGGTACGAGCAGTACTTC. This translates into CASSLADRGYEQYF. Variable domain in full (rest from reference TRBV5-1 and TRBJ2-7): KAGVTQTPRYLIKTRGQQVTLSCSPISGHRSVSWYQQTPGQGLQFLFEYFSETQRNKGNFPGRFSGRQFSNSRSEMNVSTLELGDSALYLCASSLADRGYEQYFGPGTRLTVT.

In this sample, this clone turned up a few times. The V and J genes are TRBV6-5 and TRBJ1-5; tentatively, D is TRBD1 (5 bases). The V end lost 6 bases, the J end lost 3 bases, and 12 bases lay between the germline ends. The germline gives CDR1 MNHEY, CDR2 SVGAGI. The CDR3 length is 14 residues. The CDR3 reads CASRLGGDNQPQHF. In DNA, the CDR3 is TGTGCCAGCAGATTGGGGGGGGACAATCAGCCCCAGCATTTT.

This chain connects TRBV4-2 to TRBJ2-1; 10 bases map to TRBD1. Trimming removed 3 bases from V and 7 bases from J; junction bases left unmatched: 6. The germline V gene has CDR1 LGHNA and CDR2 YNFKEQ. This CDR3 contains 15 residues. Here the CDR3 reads CASSQLGQGRNEQFF. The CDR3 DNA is TGTGCCAGCAGCCAGTTGGGACAGGGGCGGAATGAGCAGTTCTTC.

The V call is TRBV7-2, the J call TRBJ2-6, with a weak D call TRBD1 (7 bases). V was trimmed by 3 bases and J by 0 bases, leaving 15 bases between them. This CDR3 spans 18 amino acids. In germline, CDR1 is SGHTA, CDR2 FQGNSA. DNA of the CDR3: TGTGCCAGCAGCTTGTTGGGACAGCGGGTCTCTGGGGCCAACGTCCTGACTTTC. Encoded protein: CASSLLGQRVSGANVLTF.

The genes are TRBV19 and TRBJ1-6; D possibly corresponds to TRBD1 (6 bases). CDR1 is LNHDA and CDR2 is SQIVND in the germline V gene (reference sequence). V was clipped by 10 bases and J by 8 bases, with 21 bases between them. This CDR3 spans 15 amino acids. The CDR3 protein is CATRKGDTLDSPLHF. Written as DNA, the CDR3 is TGTGCCACGAGGAAGGGGGACACATTGGATTCACCCCTCCACTTT. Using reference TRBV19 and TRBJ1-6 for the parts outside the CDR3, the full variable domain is DGGITQSPKYLFRKEGQNVTLSCEQNLNHDAMYWYRQDPGQGLRLIYYSQIVNDFQKGDIAEGYSVSREKKESFPLTVTSAQKNPTAFYLCATRKGDTLDSPLHFGNGTRLTVT.

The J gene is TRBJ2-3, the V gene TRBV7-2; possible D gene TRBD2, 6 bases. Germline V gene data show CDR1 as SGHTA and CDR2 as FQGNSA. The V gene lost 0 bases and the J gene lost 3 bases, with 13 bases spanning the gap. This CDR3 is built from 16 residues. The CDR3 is CASSLALALGTDTQYF. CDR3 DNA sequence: TGTGCCAGCAGCTTAGCTCTAGCGTTGGGGACAGATACGCAGTATTTT.

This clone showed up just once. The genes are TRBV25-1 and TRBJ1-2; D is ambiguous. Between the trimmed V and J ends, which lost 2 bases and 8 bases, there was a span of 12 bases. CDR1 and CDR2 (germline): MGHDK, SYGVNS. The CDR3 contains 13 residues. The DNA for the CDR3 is TGTGCCAGCAGTGAAACGGCAGGTGGGGGCTACACCTTC. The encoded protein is CASSETAGGGYTF.

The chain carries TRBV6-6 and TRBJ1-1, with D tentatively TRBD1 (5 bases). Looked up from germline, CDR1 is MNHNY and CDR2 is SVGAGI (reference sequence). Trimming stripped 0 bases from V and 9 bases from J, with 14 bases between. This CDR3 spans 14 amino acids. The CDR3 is CASSYSSTDEQAFF. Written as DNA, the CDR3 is TGTGCCAGCAGTTACTCGTCGACAGATGAACAAGCTTTCTTT.

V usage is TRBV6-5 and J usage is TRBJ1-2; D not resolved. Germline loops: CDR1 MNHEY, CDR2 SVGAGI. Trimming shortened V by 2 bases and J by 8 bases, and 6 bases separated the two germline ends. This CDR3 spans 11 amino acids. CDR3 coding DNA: TGTGCCAGCAGTTACGGCAAGGGCTACACCTTC. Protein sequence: CASSYGKGYTF.

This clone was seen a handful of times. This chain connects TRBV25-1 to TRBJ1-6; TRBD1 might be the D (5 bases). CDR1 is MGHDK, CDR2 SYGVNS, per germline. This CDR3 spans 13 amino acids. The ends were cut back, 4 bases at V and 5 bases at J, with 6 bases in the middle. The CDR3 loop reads CASSGQNNSPLHF. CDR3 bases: TGTGCCAGCAGTGGACAGAATAATTCACCCCTCCACTTT.

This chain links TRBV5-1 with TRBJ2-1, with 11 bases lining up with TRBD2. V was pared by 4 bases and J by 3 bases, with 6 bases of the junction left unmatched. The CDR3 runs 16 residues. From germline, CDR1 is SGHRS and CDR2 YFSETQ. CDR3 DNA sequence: TGCGCCAGCAGCACCTCCGGGACTAGCGGCTACAATGAGCAGTTCTTC. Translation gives CASSTSGTSGYNEQFF. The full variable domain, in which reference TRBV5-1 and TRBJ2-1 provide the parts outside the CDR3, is KAGVTQTPRYLIKTRGQQVTLSCSPISGHRSVSWYQQTPGQGLQFLFEYFSETQRNKGNFPGRFSGRQFSNSRSEMNVSTLELGDSALYLCASSTSGTSGYNEQFFGPGTRLTVL.

CDR3 residues: CASSPEGVGTQYF. CDR3 DNA: TGTGCCAGCAGTCCCGAGGGGGTGGGGACCCAGTACTTC. This sequence joins TRBV27 and TRBJ2-5; D might be TRBD1 (6 bases). Trimming cost V 5 bases and J 7 bases, with 14 bases left between them. Germline CDR1 reads MNHEY; CDR2 reads SMNVEV (reference sequence). The CDR3 has 13 amino acids.

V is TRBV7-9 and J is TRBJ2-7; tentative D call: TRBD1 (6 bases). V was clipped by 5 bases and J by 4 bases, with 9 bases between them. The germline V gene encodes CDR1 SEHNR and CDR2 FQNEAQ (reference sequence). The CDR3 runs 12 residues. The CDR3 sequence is CASSPTGYEQYF. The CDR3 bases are TGTGCCAGCAGCCCCACAGGGTACGAGCAGTACTTC.

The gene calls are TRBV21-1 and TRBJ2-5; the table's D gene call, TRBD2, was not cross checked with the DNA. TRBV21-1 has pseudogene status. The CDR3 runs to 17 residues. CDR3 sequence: CASSPFPPGTSEETQYF. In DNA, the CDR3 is TGTGCCAGCAGCCCTTTCCCCCCCGGGACTTCTGAAGAGACCCAGTACTTC.

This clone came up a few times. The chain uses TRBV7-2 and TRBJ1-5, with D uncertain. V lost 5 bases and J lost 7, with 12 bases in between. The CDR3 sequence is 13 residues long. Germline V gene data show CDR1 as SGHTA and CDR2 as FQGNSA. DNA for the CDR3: TGTGCCAGCAGCCCTTTCAGGCTACAGCCCCAGCATTTT. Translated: CASSPFRLQPQHF. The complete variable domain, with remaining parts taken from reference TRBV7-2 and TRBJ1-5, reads GAGVSQSPSNKVTEKGKDVELRCDPISGHTALYWYRQSLGQGLEFLIYFQGNSAPDKSGLPSDRFSAERTGGSVSTLTIQRTQQEDSAVYLCASSPFRLQPQHFGDGTRLSIL.

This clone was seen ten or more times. CDR3 sequence: CASSSLQGSKYQPQHF. CDR3 coding DNA: TGTGCCAGCAGTTCTCTACAGGGGTCCAAATATCAGCCCCAGCATTTT. The rearrangement joins TRBV28 to TRBJ1-5; 7 bases are shared with TRBD1. CDR1 and CDR2 from the germline V gene are MDHEN and SYDVKM. The V gene end was trimmed by 4 bases and the J gene end by 5 bases; junction bases not matched to a gene: 11. The CDR3 covers 16 residues.

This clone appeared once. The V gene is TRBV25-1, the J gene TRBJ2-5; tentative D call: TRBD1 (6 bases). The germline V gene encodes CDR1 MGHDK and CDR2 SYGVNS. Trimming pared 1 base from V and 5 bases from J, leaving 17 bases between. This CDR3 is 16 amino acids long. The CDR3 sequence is CASSEWSQGFRETQYF. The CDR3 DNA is TGTGCCAGCAGTGAATGGTCCCAGGGGTTTCGGGAGACCCAGTACTTC. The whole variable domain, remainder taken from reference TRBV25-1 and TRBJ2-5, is EADIYQTPRYLVIGTGKKITLECSQTMGHDKMYWYQQDPGMELHLIHYSYGVNSTEKGDLSSESTVSRIRTEHFPLTLESARPSHTSQYLCASSEWSQGFRETQYFGPGTRLLVL.

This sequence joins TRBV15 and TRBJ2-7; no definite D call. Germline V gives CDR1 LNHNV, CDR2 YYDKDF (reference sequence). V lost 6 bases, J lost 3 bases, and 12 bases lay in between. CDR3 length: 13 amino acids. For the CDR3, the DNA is TGTGCCACCAGGCAGAACCCAAACTACGAGCAGTACTTC. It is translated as CATRQNPNYEQYF. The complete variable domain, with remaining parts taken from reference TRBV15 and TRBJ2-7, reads DAMVIQNPRYQVTQFGKPVTLSCSQTLNHNVMYWYQQKSSQAPKLLFHYYDKDFNNEADTPDNFQSRRPNTSFCFLDIRSPGLGDTAMYLCATRQNPNYEQYFGPGTRLTVT.

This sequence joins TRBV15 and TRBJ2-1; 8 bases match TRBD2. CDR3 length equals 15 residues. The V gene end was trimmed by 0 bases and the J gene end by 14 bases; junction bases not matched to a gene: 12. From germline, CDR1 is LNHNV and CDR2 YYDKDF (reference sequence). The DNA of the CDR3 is TGTGCCACCAGCAGAGATCGGCGGGGGGCCCTGGCGGAGTTCTTC. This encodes CATSRDRRGALAEFF.